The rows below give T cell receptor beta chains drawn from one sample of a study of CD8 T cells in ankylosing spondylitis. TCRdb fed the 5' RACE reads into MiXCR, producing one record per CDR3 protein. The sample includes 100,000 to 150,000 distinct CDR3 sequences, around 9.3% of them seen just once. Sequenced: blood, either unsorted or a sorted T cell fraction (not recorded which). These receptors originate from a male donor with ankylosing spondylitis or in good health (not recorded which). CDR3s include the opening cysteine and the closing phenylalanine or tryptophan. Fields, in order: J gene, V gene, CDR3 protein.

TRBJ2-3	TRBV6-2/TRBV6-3	CASGFRPDTQYF
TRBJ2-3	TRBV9	CASSVLGLAGDTQYF
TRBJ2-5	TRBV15	CATSRDPWLAGNQETQYF
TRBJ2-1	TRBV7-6	CASRAGTGSYNEQFF
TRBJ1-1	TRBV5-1	CASSFEGRGTEAFF
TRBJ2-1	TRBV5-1	CASRSGRWGNEQFF
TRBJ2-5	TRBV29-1	CSATGTSEETQYF
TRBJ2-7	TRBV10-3	CAISEGTGLKSYEQYF
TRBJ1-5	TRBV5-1	CASSLGQGEPQHF
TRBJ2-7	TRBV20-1	CSARPGTGTPSVYEQYF
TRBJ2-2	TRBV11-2	CASSSGGVNTGELFF
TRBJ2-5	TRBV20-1	CCARDINRGNTKTQYF
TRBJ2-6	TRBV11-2	CASRARVAGGPNSGANVLTF
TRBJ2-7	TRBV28	CASRWSESTYEQYF
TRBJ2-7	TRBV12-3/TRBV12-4	CASRPQGLSSEQYF
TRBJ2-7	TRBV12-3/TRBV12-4	CASSSTYRQGDEQYF
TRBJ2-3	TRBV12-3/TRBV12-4	CASSFIAIAGGTDTQYF
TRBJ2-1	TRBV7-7	CASSQQGGAGNEQFF
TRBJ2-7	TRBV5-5	CASSFSLAGTYEQYF
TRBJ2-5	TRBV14	CASSQDLILAGLETQYF
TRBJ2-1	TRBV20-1	CSARALGGTQRSSYNEQFF
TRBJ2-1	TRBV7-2	CASSLGASRYNEQFF
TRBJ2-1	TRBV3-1	CASSKDPLAGAYNEQFF